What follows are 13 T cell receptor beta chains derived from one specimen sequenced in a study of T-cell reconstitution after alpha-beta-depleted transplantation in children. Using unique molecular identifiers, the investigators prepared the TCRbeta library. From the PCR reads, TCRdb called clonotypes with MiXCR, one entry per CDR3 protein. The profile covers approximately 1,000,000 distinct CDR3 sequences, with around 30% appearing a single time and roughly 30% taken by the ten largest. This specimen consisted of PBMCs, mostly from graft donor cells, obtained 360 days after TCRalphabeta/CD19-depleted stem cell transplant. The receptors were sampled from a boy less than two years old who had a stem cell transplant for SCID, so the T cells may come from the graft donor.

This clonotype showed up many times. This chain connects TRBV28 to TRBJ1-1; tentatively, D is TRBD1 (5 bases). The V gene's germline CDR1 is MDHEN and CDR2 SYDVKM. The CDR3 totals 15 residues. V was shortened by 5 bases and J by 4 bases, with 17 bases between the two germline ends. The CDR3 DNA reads TGTGCCAGCAGTCCCCCCCGGGGCTATGCCACTGAAGCTTTCTTT. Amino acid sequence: CASSPPRGYATEAFF.

The CDR3 is CASSPLTKGGNEAFF. The CDR3 DNA reads TGCGCCAGCAGCCCGCTGACGAAAGGGGGGAATGAAGCTTTCTTT. The chain uses TRBV5-1 and TRBJ1-1, with D tentatively TRBD1 (6 bases). This CDR3 is 15 amino acids long. Germline V gives CDR1 SGHRS, CDR2 YFSETQ. V was clipped by 4 bases and J by 7 bases, with 20 bases between them.

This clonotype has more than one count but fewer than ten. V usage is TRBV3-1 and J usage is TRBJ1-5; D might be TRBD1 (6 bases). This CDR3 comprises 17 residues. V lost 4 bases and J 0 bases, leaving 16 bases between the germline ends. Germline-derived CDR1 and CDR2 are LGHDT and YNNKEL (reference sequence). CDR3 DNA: TGTGCCAGCAGCCCTTTTTTCGACAGGTTTAGCAATCAGCCCCAGCATTTT. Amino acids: CASSPFFDRFSNQPQHF. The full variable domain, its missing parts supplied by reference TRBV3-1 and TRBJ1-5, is DTAVSQTPKYLVTQMGNDKSIKCEQNLGHDTMYWYKQDSKKFLKIMFSYNNKELIINETVPNRFSPKSPDKAHLNLHINSLELGDSAVYFCASSPFFDRFSNQPQHFGDGTRLSIL.

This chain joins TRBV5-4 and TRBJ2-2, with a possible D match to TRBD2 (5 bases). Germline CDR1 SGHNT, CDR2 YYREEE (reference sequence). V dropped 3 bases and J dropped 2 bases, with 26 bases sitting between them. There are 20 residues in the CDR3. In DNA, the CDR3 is TGTGCCAGCAGCTATATGCCTAGTGCGGGCCTGCAACTTAACACCGGGGAGCTGTTTTTT. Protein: CASSYMPSAGLQLNTGELFF.

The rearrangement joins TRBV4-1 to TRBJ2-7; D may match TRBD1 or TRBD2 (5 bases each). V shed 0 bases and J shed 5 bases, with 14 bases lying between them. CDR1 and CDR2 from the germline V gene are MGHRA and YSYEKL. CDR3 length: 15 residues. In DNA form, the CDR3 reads TGCGCCAGCAGCCAAGATGAAGGGGTCGGGGACGAGCAGTACTTC. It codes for CASSQDEGVGDEQYF.

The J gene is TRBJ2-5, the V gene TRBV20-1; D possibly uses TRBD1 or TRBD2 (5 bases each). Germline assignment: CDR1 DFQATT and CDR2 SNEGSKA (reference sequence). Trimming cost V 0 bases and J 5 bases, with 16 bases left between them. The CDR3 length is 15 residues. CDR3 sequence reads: CSARDGTSTWETQYF. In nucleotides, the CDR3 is TGCAGTGCTAGAGACGGGACCTCGACTTGGGAGACCCAGTACTTC.

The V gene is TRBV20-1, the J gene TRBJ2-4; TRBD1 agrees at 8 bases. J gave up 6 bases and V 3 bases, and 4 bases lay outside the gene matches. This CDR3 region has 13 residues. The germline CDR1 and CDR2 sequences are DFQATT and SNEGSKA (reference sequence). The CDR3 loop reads CSASSGQGNIQYF. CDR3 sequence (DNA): TGCAGTGCTAGCTCCGGACAGGGAAACATTCAGTACTTC.

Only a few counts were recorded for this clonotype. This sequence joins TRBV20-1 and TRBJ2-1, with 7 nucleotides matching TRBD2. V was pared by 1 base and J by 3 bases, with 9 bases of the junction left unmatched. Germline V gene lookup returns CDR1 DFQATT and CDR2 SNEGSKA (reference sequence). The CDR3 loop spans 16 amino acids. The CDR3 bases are TGCAGTGCTAGAGTTGTAAGCGGGGCCCTCTACAATGAGCAGTTCTTC. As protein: CSARVVSGALYNEQFF.

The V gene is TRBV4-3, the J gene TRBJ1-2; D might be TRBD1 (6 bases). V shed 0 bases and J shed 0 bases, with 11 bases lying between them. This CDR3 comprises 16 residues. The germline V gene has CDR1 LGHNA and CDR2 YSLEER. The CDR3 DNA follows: TGCGCCAGCAGCCAAGAAGGGACACGAGCTAACTATGGCTACACCTTC. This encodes CASSQEGTRANYGYTF.

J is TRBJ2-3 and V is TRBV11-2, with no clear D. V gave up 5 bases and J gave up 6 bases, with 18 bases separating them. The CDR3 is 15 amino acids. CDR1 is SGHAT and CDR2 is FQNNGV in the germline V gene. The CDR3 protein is CASSGPGTSGDTQYF. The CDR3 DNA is TGTGCCAGCAGCGGACCGGGCACCTCCGGGGATACGCAGTATTTT.

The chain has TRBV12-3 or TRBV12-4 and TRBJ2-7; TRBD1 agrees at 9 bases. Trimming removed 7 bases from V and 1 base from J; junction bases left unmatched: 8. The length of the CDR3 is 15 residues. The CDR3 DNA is TGTGCCAGCACCCTTGGACAGGGGAGTTCCTACGAGCAGTACTTC. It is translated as CASTLGQGSSYEQYF.

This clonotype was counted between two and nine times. CDR3 loop: CSASRTGSGNTIYF. CDR3 coding DNA: TGCAGTGCTAGCCGAACAGGGAGTGGAAACACCATATATTTT. V is TRBV20-1 and J is TRBJ1-3; D is possibly TRBD1 (6 bases). Germline assignment: CDR1 DFQATT and CDR2 SNEGSKA (reference sequence). The V end was cut by 3 bases, the J end by 3 bases, with 12 bases between. The CDR3 has 14 residues.

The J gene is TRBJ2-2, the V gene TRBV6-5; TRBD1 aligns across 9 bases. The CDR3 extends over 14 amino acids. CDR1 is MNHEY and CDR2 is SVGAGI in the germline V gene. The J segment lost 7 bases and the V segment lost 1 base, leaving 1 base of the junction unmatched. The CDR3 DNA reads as TGTGCCAGCAGTTACTGGACAGGGGACGGGGAGCTGTTTTTT. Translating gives CASSYWTGDGELFF.